Below are 23 T cell receptor beta chains sequenced from a single sample in a study of immune heterogeneity within non-small cell lung tumors. TCR beta CDR3 was amplified by multiplex PCR using 32 V and 13 J primers. TCRdb passed the multiplex PCR reads through MiXCR, listing each CDR3 protein once. The repertoire holds approximately 4,200 distinct CDR3 sequences, with 23% as singletons. Genomic DNA extracted from bulk tumor tissue served as template. A total of around 600 ng was used per sample. While surgery was under way, several biopsies spaced far apart were taken per primary tumor. Patients with untreated, newly diagnosed non-small cell lung cancer underwent curative surgery. Input material: lung tumor tissue. The source is a man aged 60 to 75 with non-small cell lung cancer.

This clonotype was observed a few times. The chain links TRBV5-1 to TRBJ2-4; 8 bases fit TRBD1. V trimming: 3 bases; J trimming: 14 bases; junction bases outside the gene matches: 16. The germline V gene has CDR1 SGHRS and CDR2 YFSETQ. This CDR3 is 15 amino acids long. The CDR3 DNA reads as TGCGCCAGCAGCTATTCGGGACAGGAGCTGAGTAAAGAGTACTTC. Its protein is CASSYSGQELSKEYF. The complete variable domain, with remaining parts taken from reference TRBV5-1 and TRBJ2-4, reads KAGVTQTPRYLIKTRGQQVTLSCSPISGHRSVSWYQQTPGQGLQFLFEYFSETQRNKGNFPGRFSGRQFSNSRSEMNVSTLELGDSALYLCASSYSGQELSKEYFGAGTRLSVL.

The chain links TRBV5-1 to TRBJ1-6; D is undetermined. CDR3 length: 14 residues. V dropped 1 base and J dropped 7 bases, with 9 bases sitting between them. Germline CDR1 SGHRS, CDR2 YFSETQ. The CDR3 loop reads CASSLSGGNSPLHF. CDR3 in DNA: TGCGCCAGCAGCTTGTCAGGCGGGAATTCACCCCTCCACTTT.

This clonotype appeared a few times. The V call is TRBV7-9, the J call TRBJ2-3, with 7 bases that match TRBD2. The CDR3 runs 16 residues. Germline lookup yields CDR1 SEHNR and CDR2 FQNEAQ (reference sequence). The J segment lost 0 bases and the V segment lost 5 bases, leaving 8 bases of the junction unmatched. The CDR3 DNA reads as TGTGCCAGCAGCCACCTAGCGGATACTAGCACAGATACGCAGTATTTT. Translated: CASSHLADTSTDTQYF.

The chain carries TRBV7-9 and TRBJ2-1; the D is unclear. This CDR3 contains 12 residues. V dropped 2 bases and J dropped 7 bases, with 6 bases sitting between them. Germline CDR1 SEHNR, CDR2 FQNEAQ (reference sequence). The CDR3 loop is CASSLSGNEQFF. CDR3 nucleotide sequence: TGTGCCAGCAGCTTATCCGGTAATGAGCAGTTCTTC.

The chain combines TRBV10-3 with TRBJ1-5; 7 nucleotides line up with TRBD1. This CDR3 contains 16 residues. CDR1 and CDR2 from the germline V gene are ENHRY and SYGVKD. Trimming at V came to 2 bases and at J to 0 bases, leaving 4 bases not matched to a gene. The chain's CDR3 is CAISEAGGYSNQPQHF. CDR3 sequence (DNA): TGTGCCATCAGTGAGGCAGGGGGATATAGCAATCAGCCCCAGCATTTT.

A note on this clonotype: The junction differs from germline at one of its ends, possibly a read error. The chain employs TRBV19 and TRBJ1-4, with D unresolved. This CDR3 has 12 amino acids. Germline values: CDR1 LNHDA, CDR2 SQIVND (reference sequence). The CDR3 loop reads CASSALGGKVFF. The CDR3 DNA sequence: TGTGCCAGTAGTGCCCTCGGTGGAAAAGTGTTTTTT. Supplemented by reference TRBV19 and TRBJ1-4, the full variable domain reads DGGITQSPKYLFRKEGQNVTLSCEQNLNHDAMYWYRQDPGQGLRLIYYSQIVNDFQKGDIAEGYSVSREKKESFPLTVTSAQKNPTAFYLCASSALGGKVFFGSGTQLSVL.

A word on this clonotype: This may be a read error: a much more frequent sequence differs by one nucleotide. The gene calls are TRBV6-1 and TRBJ2-7, with TRBD1 identical over 9 bases. With V trimmed by 9 bases and J by 2 bases, 11 bases remained unmatched. Germline V gives CDR1 MNHNS, CDR2 SASEGT. CDR3 length: 15 amino acids. The CDR3 DNA sequence: TGTGCCAGAAGGGAGACAGGGGGAAGGGCCTACGAGCAGTACTTC. It translates to CARRETGGRAYEQYF.

This sequence joins TRBV4-1 and TRBJ2-1, with D hard to call. The CDR3 is 16 amino acids. Germline V gives CDR1 MGHRA, CDR2 YSYEKL. V lost 0 bases, J lost 8 bases, and 17 bases lay in between. The DNA of the CDR3 is TGCGCCAGCAGCCAAGAGTCGCTAGACACTACCTATGAGCAGTTCTTC. It translates to CASSQESLDTTYEQFF.

CDR3 DNA sequence: TGTGCCAGCAGCGGCGGGCACACCCTCTCCTACGAGCAGTACTTC. Protein: CASSGGHTLSYEQYF. This chain links TRBV9 with TRBJ2-7; maybe TRBD2 (5 bases). CDR1 and CDR2 from the germline V gene are SGDLS and YYNGEE. The CDR3 length is 15 residues. V shed 3 bases and J shed 0 bases, with 13 bases lying between them. Full variable domain (remainder filled in from reference TRBV9 and TRBJ2-7): DSGVTQTPKHLITATGQRVTLRCSPRSGDLSVYWYQQSLDQGLQFLIQYYNGEERAKGNILERFSAQQFPDLHSELNLSSLELGDSALYFCASSGGHTLSYEQYFGPGTRLTVT.

This clonotype ranks as large. The chain carries TRBV6-1 and TRBJ2-1; 7 bases map to TRBD2. V trimming: 2 bases; J trimming: 7 bases; junction bases outside the gene matches: 14. The germline V gene has CDR1 MNHNS and CDR2 SASEGT. The CDR3 totals 17 residues. The CDR3 loop is CASSEMGRGGSRNEQFF. DNA of the CDR3: TGTGCCAGCAGTGAAATGGGACGTGGCGGGAGTAGGAATGAGCAGTTCTTC.

This clonotype is judged medium-sized. This chain uses TRBV7-8 with TRBJ2-7; D may be TRBD1 or TRBD2 (5 bases each). Deletions cut 3 bases from V and 2 bases from J, with 11 bases between. Germline values: CDR1 SGHVS, CDR2 FQNEAQ. This CDR3 has 14 residues. The CDR3 reads CASSLGRRTYEQYF. The CDR3 nucleotides read TGTGCCAGCAGCTTGGGGCGGAGGACCTACGAGCAGTACTTC.

The sample holds a few counts of this clonotype. The gene calls are TRBV12-3 or TRBV12-4 and TRBJ2-7; TRBD2 might be the D (6 bases). The CDR3 covers 17 residues. V lost 5 bases, J lost 0 bases, and 20 bases lay in between. The CDR3 coding sequence is TGTGCCAGCAGTACCACCGGAATAGCGGACCTCTCCTACGAGCAGTACTTC. As protein: CASSTTGIADLSYEQYF.

The genes are TRBV20-1 and TRBJ2-1; 8 nucleotides agree with TRBD2. The ends lost 3 bases at V and 3 bases at J; junction bases unmatched: 4. The CDR3 spans 14 residues. Germline CDR1 and CDR2: DFQATT and SNEGSKA (reference sequence). Here the CDR3 DNA reads TGCAGTGCTAGGGCGGGAGGTTTCTACAATGAGCAGTTCTTC. This gives the protein CSARAGGFYNEQFF.

Note on this clonotype: This clone may be a read error of a much larger clone one base away. This rearrangement joins TRBV10-1 to TRBJ1-6, with D possibly being TRBD1 (6 bases). Germline CDR1 and CDR2: WNHNN and SYGVQD (reference sequence). Trimming cost V 9 bases and J 4 bases, with 16 bases left between them. This CDR3 region has 15 residues. The CDR3 here is CARVGHSTYNSPLHF. In DNA, the CDR3 is TGCGCCAGGGTGGGACACTCGACGTATAATTCACCCCTCCACTTT.

The V gene is TRBV6-4, the J gene TRBJ2-7; D is unresolved. With 5 bases removed from V and 4 bases from J, the gap between germline ends came to 6 bases. The CDR3 runs to 11 residues. Germline CDR1 reads MRHNA; CDR2 reads SNTAGT. This CDR3 is CASSLPYEQYF. The CDR3, as DNA: TGTGCCAGCAGTCTACCGTACGAGCAGTACTTC.

There are a few counts of this clonotype. The chain recombines TRBV11-2 with TRBJ2-2, with D possibly TRBD1 on 6 matching bases. V lost 1 base and J 5 bases, leaving 11 bases between the germline ends. The CDR3 is 15 residues long. Germline CDR1 and CDR2: SGHAT and FQNNGV. DNA for the CDR3: TGTGCCAGCAGCTTAGGTCACAGGGCTACCGGGGAGCTGTTTTTT. This encodes CASSLGHRATGELFF.

By share, this clonotype counts as medium-sized. This chain links TRBV19 with TRBJ1-5; weak D call: TRBD1 (5 bases). V shed 7 bases and J shed 4 bases, with 23 bases lying between them. The V gene's germline CDR1 is LNHDA and CDR2 SQIVND (reference sequence). The CDR3 loop spans 17 amino acids. CDR3 sequence: CASTPRPPGTYNQPQHF. The CDR3 nucleotides read TGTGCCAGTACCCCGAGGCCCCCCGGGACCTATAATCAGCCCCAGCATTTT.

V gene TRBV7-8 combines with J gene TRBJ1-4; 9 bases map to TRBD1. Trimming at V came to 6 bases and at J to 6 bases, leaving 8 bases not matched to a gene. From germline, CDR1 is SGHVS and CDR2 FQNEAQ. This CDR3 is 15 amino acids long. CDR3 in amino acids: CASSQATGGHEKLFF. Written as DNA, the CDR3 is TGTGCCAGCAGTCAAGCGACAGGGGGTCATGAAAAACTGTTTTTT.

Points on this clonotype: It may be a read error: a sequence one base away is much more abundant. The V gene is TRBV12-3 or TRBV12-4, the J gene TRBJ2-1, with 7 nucleotides matching TRBD2. With 6 bases clipped from V and 7 bases from J, the junction kept 15 bases outside the gene matches. This CDR3 region has 16 residues. The CDR3: CASSPLAVGPRNEQFF. The DNA for the CDR3 is TGTGCCAGCAGCCCGCTAGCGGTAGGGCCTCGAAATGAGCAGTTCTTC.

The chain employs TRBV6-2 or TRBV6-3 and TRBJ2-7; the match to TRBD1 covers 9 bases. CDR1 MNHEY and CDR2 SVGEGT come from the germline V gene. The CDR3 has 15 amino acids. Germline trimming cut 6 bases from V and 2 bases from J; bases unmatched to any gene: 8. The DNA for the CDR3 is TGTGCCAGCAGGAACAGGGGGCCCCGGACCTACGAGCAGTACTTC. The encoded protein is CASRNRGPRTYEQYF.

The rearrangement joins TRBV7-2 to TRBJ1-6; 10 bases map to TRBD1. V lost 4 bases to trimming and J lost 10 bases; unmatched junction nucleotides: 10. There are 16 residues in the CDR3. CDR1 and CDR2 (germline): SGHTA, FQGNSA. In DNA form, the CDR3 reads TGTGCCAGCAGCTCCCGGGACAGGGGTTTAGGCTCACCCCTCCACTTT. Translated: CASSSRDRGLGSPLHF. Full variable domain (outside the CDR3, taken from reference TRBV7-2 and TRBJ1-6): GAGVSQSPSNKVTEKGKDVELRCDPISGHTALYWYRQSLGQGLEFLIYFQGNSAPDKSGLPSDRFSAERTGGSVSTLTIQRTQQEDSAVYLCASSSRDRGLGSPLHFGNGTRLTVT.

In its sample, this clonotype is medium-sized (0.01 to 0.1%). The chain joins TRBV6-2 or TRBV6-3 to TRBJ1-5; possible D gene TRBD1, 5 bases. V was shortened by 5 bases and J by 7 bases, with 24 bases between the two germline ends. The germline CDR1 and CDR2 sequences are MNHEY and SVGEGT. The CDR3 sequence is 17 residues long. As DNA, the CDR3 is TGTGCCAGCAGTCAGCCGGGACGCCAAAGGGTAGGCCAGCCCCAGCATTTT. It translates to CASSQPGRQRVGQPQHF.

By proportion, this clonotype is medium-sized. J is TRBJ2-7 and V is TRBV4-2; TRBD2 matches at 9 bases. From germline, CDR1 is LGHNA and CDR2 YNFKEQ. The CDR3 length is 15 residues. V gave up 0 bases and J gave up 1 base; unmatched junction bases: 1. CDR3 in DNA: TGTGCCAGCAGCCAAGATACTAGCGGGTCCTACGAGCAGTACTTC. Amino acid sequence: CASSQDTSGSYEQYF.